Here is one TCR beta chain with its context. The antigen remains undetermined. This sample was included in a study of radiation and T cells in renal cell carcinoma. Study-level findings and limits: Baseline intratumoral clonotype presence is unknown without pretreatment biopsies. Top tumor clonotypes rose in blood 2 weeks post-radiation, then contracted.

This CDR3 spans 15 amino acids. Trimming cost V 0 bases and J 2 bases, with 11 bases left between them. CDR1 and CDR2 from the germline V gene are SGHDT and YYEEEE. Time point defined: blood 4 weeks post-SBRT, at nephrectomy. Treatment in this sample: 15 Gy SBRT to primary tumor, nephrectomy 4 weeks later. Nephrectomy followed 15 Gy stereotactic body radiation by 4 weeks. Blood was sampled at baseline, 2 weeks and 4 weeks after SBRT. TCRdb's copy holds only in-frame clones and misses some; the assay was immunoSEQ multiplex PCR. The sample holds around 180,000 clones, about 87% seen once. The chain carries TRBV5-6 and TRBJ1-2; a weak D match, TRBD1 (5 bases). The sequencing here drew on blood, taken from a patient whose treatment included radiotherapy and nephrectomy. This TCR came from a woman aged 45 to 65 with renal cell carcinoma. The CDR3 DNA reads TGTGCCAGCAGCTTGGGGTGGGACTTCAACTATGGCTACACCTTC. Amino acids: CASSLGWDFNYGYTF.